A single sample is the source of the 17 T cell receptor beta chains below, sequenced in a study of PD-L1 blockade in urothelial cancer. Time point indicated: pretreatment peripheral blood. Generated by immunoSEQ multiplex PCR, the TCRdb table keeps only in-frame clones and is missing some. Of 50,000 or so clones in the sample, over 65% are singletons; the top ten hold approximately 1.4%. This material consisted of PBMCs, taken around atezolizumab (anti-PD-L1) treatment. These receptors came from a man aged 50 or older with urothelial cancer.

This clone has only one observation. The CDR3 region is CASSGQGRATNEKLFF. The CDR3, as DNA: TGTGCCAGCAGTGGACAGGGGCGTGCAACTAATGAAAAACTGTTTTTT. The chain combines TRBV2 with TRBJ1-4, with TRBD1 identical over 8 bases. Germline CDR1 SNHLY, CDR2 FYNNEI. The trim removed 4 bases at V and 0 bases at J, leaving 4 bases unmatched. The length of the CDR3 is 16 residues.

The V and J genes are TRBV18 and TRBJ2-7, with 7 nucleotides matching TRBD2. Germline lookup yields CDR1 KGHSH and CDR2 LQKENI. Trimming cost V 6 bases and J 2 bases; bases outside gene matches: 4. The CDR3 totals 13 residues. CDR3 nucleotides: TGTGCCAGCTCGGGGGGGGAAGCCTACGAGCAGTACTTC. This sequence encodes CASSGGEAYEQYF.

The V call is TRBV20-1, the J call TRBJ2-1; tentatively, D is TRBD2 (6 bases). The CDR3 totals 11 residues. V was cut by 5 bases and J by 6 bases, with 8 bases left in between. Germline CDR1 reads DFQATT; CDR2 reads SNEGSKA (reference sequence). CDR3 amino acids: CSAGAGNEQFF. For the CDR3, the DNA is TGCAGTGCTGGAGCGGGCAATGAGCAGTTCTTC.

The chain is built from TRBV7-3 and TRBJ1-6, with D possibly TRBD1 on 5 matching bases. There are 14 residues in the CDR3. Deletions cut 2 bases from V and 9 bases from J, with 11 bases between. Germline V gene lookup returns CDR1 SGHTA and CDR2 FQGTGA. The CDR3 DNA sequence: TGTGCCAGCAGCTTAGGGACGGGAGCTTCACCCCTCCACTTT. This gives the protein CASSLGTGASPLHF.

The chain uses TRBV7-2 and TRBJ2-3; 8 positions match TRBD1. Germline V CDR1 and CDR2: SGHTA, FQGNSA. With V trimmed by 5 bases and J by 0 bases, 4 bases remained unmatched. The CDR3 consists of 15 residues. The CDR3 DNA reads as TGTGCCAGCAGCGTCGGGACAGGAAGCACAGATACGCAGTATTTT. Encoded protein: CASSVGTGSTDTQYF.

This clone has a handful of counts. The J gene is TRBJ2-2, the V gene TRBV7-3, with D hard to call. Trimming shortened V by 4 bases and J by 4 bases, and 10 bases separated the two germline ends. The germline V gene has CDR1 SGHTA and CDR2 FQGTGA. The CDR3 runs to 14 residues. The CDR3: CASSSKTGTGELFF. The CDR3 region has the DNA TGTGCCAGCAGCTCAAAAACGGGCACCGGGGAGCTGTTTTTT. Drawing the rest from reference TRBV7-3 and TRBJ2-2, the complete variable domain is GAGVSQTPSNKVTEKGKYVELRCDPISGHTALYWYRQSLGQGPEFLIYFQGTGAADDSGLPNDRFFAVRPEGSVSTLKIQRTERGDSAVYLCASSSKTGTGELFFGEGSRLTVL.

The V and J genes are TRBV18 and TRBJ2-3, with 9 bases lining up with TRBD2. The CDR3 is 17 residues long. Germline loops: CDR1 KGHSH, CDR2 LQKENI. V lost 1 base and J lost 4; bases outside the gene matches: 9. The CDR3 here is CASSPRGGRAMADTQYF. The DNA for the CDR3 is TGTGCCAGCTCACCACGGGGCGGGAGGGCCATGGCAGATACGCAGTATTTT.

V gene TRBV9 combines with J gene TRBJ2-5; the match to TRBD2 covers 7 bases. This CDR3 region has 13 residues. Germline CDR1 and CDR2: SGDLS and YYNGEE. Unmatched junction bases numbered 5, after V lost 4 bases and J lost 5 bases. The CDR3 DNA is TGTGCCAGCAGCAGGGACTACGGGGAGACCCAGTACTTC. Translation gives CASSRDYGETQYF.

The genes are TRBV25-1 and TRBJ2-1; tentatively, D is TRBD2 (6 bases). The V gene lost 6 bases and the J gene lost 0 bases, with 15 bases spanning the gap. The CDR3 runs to 16 residues. Per the germline V gene, CDR1 is MGHDK and CDR2 is SYGVNS. DNA of the CDR3: TGTGCCAGCAGAACTCTAGCGTCGAGCTCCTACAATGAGCAGTTCTTC. Residues: CASRTLASSSYNEQFF.

This rearrangement joins TRBV15 to TRBJ1-5, with 9 bases matching TRBD1. CDR3 size: 16 residues. With 5 bases clipped from V and 3 bases from J, the junction kept 8 bases outside the gene matches. The V gene's germline CDR1 is LNHNV and CDR2 YYDKDF (reference sequence). CDR3 sequence reads: CATSLGTGSVNQPQHF. In DNA form, the CDR3 reads TGTGCCACCAGCCTTGGGACAGGGTCCGTCAATCAGCCCCAGCATTTT.

The chain combines TRBV5-4 with TRBJ1-3, with D maybe TRBD1 (6 bases). CDR1 is SGHNT, CDR2 YYREEE, per germline (reference sequence). Trimming took off 1 base at V and 0 bases at J, with 11 bases between the two ends. This CDR3 spans 16 amino acids. The CDR3 reads CASSLQSGVSGNTIYF. The DNA for the CDR3 is TGTGCCAGCAGCTTGCAGTCAGGGGTCTCTGGAAACACCATATATTTT.

This rearrangement joins TRBV12-5 to TRBJ1-1, with 8 bases aligning to TRBD1. The J segment lost 12 bases and the V segment lost 7 bases, leaving 13 bases of the junction unmatched. Germline lookup yields CDR1 LGHNT and CDR2 FRNRAP. This CDR3 region has 13 residues. CDR3 residues: CASALGQGVHPFF. Written as DNA, the CDR3 is TGTGCTAGTGCCCTAGGACAGGGCGTCCACCCTTTCTTT.

This chain uses TRBV19 with TRBJ1-5; D ambiguous. From germline, CDR1 is LNHDA and CDR2 SQIVND (reference sequence). Trimming shortened V by 3 bases and J by 0 bases, and 18 bases separated the two germline ends. The CDR3 has 18 residues. The CDR3 nucleotides are TGTGCCAGTAGTATGACCCTTGCGGGAACCGGTAGCAATCAGCCCCAGCATTTT. Encoded protein: CASSMTLAGTGSNQPQHF.

The chain uses TRBV6-1 and TRBJ2-3; D is unclear. CDR3 length equals 15 residues. Germline V gene data show CDR1 as MNHNS and CDR2 as SASEGT. V lost 10 bases and J lost 0, with 17 bases in between. The CDR3 nucleotides read TGTGCCACCCCCAGCGAATTCCCCAGCACAGATACGCAGTATTTT. It is translated as CATPSEFPSTDTQYF.

V gene TRBV7-2 combines with J gene TRBJ2-7; D perhaps matches TRBD1 (6 bases). This CDR3 has 15 amino acids. With 5 bases removed from V and 2 bases from J, the gap between germline ends came to 16 bases. Per the germline V gene, CDR1 is SGHTA and CDR2 is FQGNSA. The CDR3 DNA reads as TGTGCCAGCAGCACTGTGGGGGCGGTCACCTACGAGCAGTACTTC. It is translated as CASSTVGAVTYEQYF.

V usage is TRBV6-5 and J usage is TRBJ2-7; 7 bases are shared with TRBD1. CDR1 MNHEY and CDR2 SVGAGI come from the germline V gene. This CDR3 is built from 15 residues. J was trimmed by 6 bases and V by 0 bases; bases with no gene match: 8. CDR3 DNA: TGTGCCAGCAGTTACTCGACACAGGGGAAGGGCGAGCAGTACTTC. Protein product: CASSYSTQGKGEQYF.

V is TRBV6-5 and J is TRBJ2-7; 8 bases are shared with TRBD2. This CDR3 contains 13 residues. V lost 10 bases, J lost 2 bases, and 7 bases stayed unmatched. Germline lookup yields CDR1 MNHEY and CDR2 SVGAGI. The CDR3 reads CATTGGQPYEQYF. CDR3 DNA sequence: TGTGCCACGACGGGGGGGCAGCCCTACGAGCAGTACTTC.